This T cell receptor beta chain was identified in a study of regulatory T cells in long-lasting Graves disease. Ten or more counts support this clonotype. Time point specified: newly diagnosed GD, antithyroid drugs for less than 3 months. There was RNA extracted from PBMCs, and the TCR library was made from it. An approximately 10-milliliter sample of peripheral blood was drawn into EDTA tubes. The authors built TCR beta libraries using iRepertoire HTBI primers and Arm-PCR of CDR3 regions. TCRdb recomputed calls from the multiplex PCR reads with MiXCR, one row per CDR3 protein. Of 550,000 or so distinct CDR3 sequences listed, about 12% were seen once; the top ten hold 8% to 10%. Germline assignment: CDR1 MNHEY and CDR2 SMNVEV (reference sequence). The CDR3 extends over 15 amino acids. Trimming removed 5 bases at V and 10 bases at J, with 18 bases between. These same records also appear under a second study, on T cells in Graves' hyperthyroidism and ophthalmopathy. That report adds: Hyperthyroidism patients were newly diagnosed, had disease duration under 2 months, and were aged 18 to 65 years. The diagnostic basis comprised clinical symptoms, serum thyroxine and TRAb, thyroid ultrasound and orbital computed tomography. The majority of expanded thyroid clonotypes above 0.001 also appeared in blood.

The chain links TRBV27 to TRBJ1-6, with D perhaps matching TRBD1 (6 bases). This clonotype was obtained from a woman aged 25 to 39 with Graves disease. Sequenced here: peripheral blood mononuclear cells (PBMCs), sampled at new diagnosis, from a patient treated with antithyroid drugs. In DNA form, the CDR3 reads TGTGCCAGCAGTCCAGACAGGATCGGAGGATCACCCCTCCACTTT. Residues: CASSPDRIGGSPLHF.